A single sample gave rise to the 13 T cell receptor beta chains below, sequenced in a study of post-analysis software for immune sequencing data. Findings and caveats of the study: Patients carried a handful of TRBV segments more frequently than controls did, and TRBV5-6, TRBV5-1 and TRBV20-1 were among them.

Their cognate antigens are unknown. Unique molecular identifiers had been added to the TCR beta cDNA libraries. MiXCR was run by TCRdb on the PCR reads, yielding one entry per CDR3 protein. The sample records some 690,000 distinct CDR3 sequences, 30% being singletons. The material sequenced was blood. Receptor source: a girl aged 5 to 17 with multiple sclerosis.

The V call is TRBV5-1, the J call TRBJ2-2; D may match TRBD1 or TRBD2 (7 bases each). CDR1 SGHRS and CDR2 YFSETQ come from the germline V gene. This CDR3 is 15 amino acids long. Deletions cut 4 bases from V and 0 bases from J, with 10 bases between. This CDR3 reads CASSPGGANTGELFF. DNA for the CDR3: TGCGCCAGCAGCCCAGGGGGGGCGAACACCGGGGAGCTGTTTTTT.

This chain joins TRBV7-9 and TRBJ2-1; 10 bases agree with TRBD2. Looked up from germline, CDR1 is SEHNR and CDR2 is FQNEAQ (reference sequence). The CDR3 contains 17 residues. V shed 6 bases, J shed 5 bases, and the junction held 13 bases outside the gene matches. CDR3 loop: CASSSPLGTSANNEQFF. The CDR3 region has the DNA TGTGCCAGCAGTTCCCCTTTGGGGACTAGCGCTAACAATGAGCAGTTCTTC.

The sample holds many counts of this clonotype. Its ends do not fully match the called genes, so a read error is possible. The CDR3 DNA follows: TGTGCCAGCAGCCGGGACGGTTACGAGCAGTACTTC. Residues: CASSRDGYEQYF. The V call is TRBV5-1, the J call TRBJ2-7; D tentatively fits TRBD1 or TRBD2 (5 bases each). The germline gives CDR1 SGHRS, CDR2 YFSETQ. CDR3 length: 12 amino acids.

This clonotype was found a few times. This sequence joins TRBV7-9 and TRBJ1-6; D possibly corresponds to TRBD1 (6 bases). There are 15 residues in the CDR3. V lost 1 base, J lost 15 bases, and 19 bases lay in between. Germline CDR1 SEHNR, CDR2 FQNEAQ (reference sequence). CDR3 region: CASSLGQPGRGNLHF. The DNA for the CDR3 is TGTGCCAGCAGCTTAGGACAGCCTGGTAGGGGGAACCTCCACTTT.

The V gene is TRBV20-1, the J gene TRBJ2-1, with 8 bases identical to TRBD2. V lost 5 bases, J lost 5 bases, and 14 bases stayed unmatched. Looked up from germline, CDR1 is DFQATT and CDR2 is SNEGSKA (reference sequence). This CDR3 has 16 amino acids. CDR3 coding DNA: TGCAGTGCTGCGGGAAAGAGCGGGAGTCTCAACAATGAGCAGTTCTTC. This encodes CSAAGKSGSLNNEQFF.

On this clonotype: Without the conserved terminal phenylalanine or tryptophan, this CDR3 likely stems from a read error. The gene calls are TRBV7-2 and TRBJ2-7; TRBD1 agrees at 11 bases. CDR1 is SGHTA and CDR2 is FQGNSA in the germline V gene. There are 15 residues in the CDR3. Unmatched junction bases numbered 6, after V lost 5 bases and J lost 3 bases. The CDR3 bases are TGTGCCAGCAGCCCAGGGACAGGGGGATACTACGAGCAGTACTTA. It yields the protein CASSPGTGGYYEQYL.

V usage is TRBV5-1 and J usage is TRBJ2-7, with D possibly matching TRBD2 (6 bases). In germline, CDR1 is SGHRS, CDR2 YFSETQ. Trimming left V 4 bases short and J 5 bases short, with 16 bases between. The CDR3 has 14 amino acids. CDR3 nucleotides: TGCGCCAGCAGCCCGGAGTCGGGGGTAAACGAGCAGTACTTC. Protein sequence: CASSPESGVNEQYF.

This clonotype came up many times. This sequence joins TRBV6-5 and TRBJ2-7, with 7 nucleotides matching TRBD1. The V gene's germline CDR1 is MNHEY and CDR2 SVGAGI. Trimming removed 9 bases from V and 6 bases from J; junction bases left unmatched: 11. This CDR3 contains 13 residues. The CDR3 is CASVRGRDGEQYF. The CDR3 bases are TGTGCCAGTGTAAGGGGGCGCGATGGCGAGCAGTACTTC.

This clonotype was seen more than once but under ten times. CDR3 nucleotides: TGCGCCAGCAGTCATACCGGGACAGGGGAAGAGACCCAGTACTTC. Its translation: CASSHTGTGEETQYF. This chain uses TRBV5-1 with TRBJ2-5; TRBD1 matches at 10 bases. Germline V gene lookup returns CDR1 SGHRS and CDR2 YFSETQ. The CDR3 runs 15 residues. V trimming: 5 bases; J trimming: 3 bases; junction bases outside the gene matches: 7.

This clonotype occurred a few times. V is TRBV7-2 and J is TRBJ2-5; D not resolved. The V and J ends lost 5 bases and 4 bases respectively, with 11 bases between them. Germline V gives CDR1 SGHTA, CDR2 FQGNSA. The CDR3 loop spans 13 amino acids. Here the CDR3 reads CASSPFLGETQYF. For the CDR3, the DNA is TGTGCCAGCAGCCCGTTCTTGGGAGAGACCCAGTACTTC. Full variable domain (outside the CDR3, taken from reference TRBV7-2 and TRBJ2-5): GAGVSQSPSNKVTEKGKDVELRCDPISGHTALYWYRQSLGQGLEFLIYFQGNSAPDKSGLPSDRFSAERTGGSVSTLTIQRTQQEDSAVYLCASSPFLGETQYFGPGTRLLVL.

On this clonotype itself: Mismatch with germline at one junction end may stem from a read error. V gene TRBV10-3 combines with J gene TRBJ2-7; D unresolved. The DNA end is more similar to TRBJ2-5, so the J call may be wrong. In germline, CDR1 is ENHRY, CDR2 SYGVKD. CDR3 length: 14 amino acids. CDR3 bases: TGTGCCGTCAGTGATGCGGTGTTTCGAGGGACCCAGTACTTC. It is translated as CAVSDAVFRGTQYF.

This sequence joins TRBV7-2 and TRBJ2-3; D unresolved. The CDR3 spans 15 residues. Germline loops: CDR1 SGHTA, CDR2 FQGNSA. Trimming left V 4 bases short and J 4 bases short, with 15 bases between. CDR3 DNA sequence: TGTGCCAGCAGCTCACGCATAGGCACGGCAGATACGCAGTATTTT. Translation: CASSSRIGTADTQYF. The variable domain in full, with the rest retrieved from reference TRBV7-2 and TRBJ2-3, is GAGVSQSPSNKVTEKGKDVELRCDPISGHTALYWYRQSLGQGLEFLIYFQGNSAPDKSGLPSDRFSAERTGGSVSTLTIQRTQQEDSAVYLCASSSRIGTADTQYFGPGTRLTVL.

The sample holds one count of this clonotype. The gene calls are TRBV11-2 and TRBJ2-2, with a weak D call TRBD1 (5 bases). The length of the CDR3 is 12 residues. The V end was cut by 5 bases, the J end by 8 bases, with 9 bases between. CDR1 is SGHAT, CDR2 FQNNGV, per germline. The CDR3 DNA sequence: TGTGCCAGCAGCCTCTACAGGGGGGAGCTGTTTTTT. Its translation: CASSLYRGELFF. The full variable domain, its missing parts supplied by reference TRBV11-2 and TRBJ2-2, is EAGVAQSPRYKIIEKRQSVAFWCNPISGHATLYWYQQILGQGPKLLIQFQNNGVVDDSQLPKDRFSAERLKGVDSTLKIQPAKLEDSAVYLCASSLYRGELFFGEGSRLTVL.